Below, one TCR beta chain is given with its context. Antigen specificity is unknown. This entry comes from a study of cytomegalovirus exposure and HLA in healthy donors. Turning to the study itself: An earlier analysis identified more than 95 million unique TCR beta sequences in about 179 million T cells. The Caucasian-associated ancestry cluster held roughly 78% of roughly 370 genotyped donors.

Donors had nominal health at sampling but likely had unrecorded immune exposures. Both 60 Vbeta primers and 13 Jbeta primers went into the PCR. Repertoires were generated with immunoSEQ multiplex PCR, while TCRdb's copy carries only in-frame clones and drops some. This table has 120,000 to 150,000 clones, about 73% appearing once. Notes on the study in general: According to a later analysis, most TCR beta chains associated with CMV appeared HLA-restricted.

Sequencing was carried out using PBMCs. This clonotype was obtained from a man in his forties or fifties in good health and CMV-seropositive.

CDR3 protein: CASSLEQQKETQYF. The DNA for the CDR3 is TGTGCCAGCAGCTTGGAACAGCAAAAAGAGACCCAGTACTTC. The chain employs TRBV5-4 and TRBJ2-5; no definite D call. Trimming removed 0 bases at V and 3 bases at J, with 9 bases between. This CDR3 region has 14 residues. Germline CDR1 and CDR2: SGHNT and YYREEE (reference sequence).